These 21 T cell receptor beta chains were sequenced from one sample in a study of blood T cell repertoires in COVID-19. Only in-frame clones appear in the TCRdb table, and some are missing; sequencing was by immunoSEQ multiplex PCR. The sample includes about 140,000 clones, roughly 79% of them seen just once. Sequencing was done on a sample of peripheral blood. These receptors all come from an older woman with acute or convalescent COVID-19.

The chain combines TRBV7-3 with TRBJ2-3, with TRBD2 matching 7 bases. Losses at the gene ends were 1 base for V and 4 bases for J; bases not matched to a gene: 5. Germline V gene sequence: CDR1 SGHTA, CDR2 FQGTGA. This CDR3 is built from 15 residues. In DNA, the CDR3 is TGTGCCAGCAGCTTAAGCGGGAGATGGTCAGATACGCAGTATTTT. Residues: CASSLSGRWSDTQYF.

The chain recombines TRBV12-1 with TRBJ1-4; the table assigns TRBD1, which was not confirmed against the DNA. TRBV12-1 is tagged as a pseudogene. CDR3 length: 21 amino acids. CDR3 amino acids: CASSFAYPQRDRDPTNEKLFF. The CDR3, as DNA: TGTGCCAGCAGCTTTGCGTACCCACAGCGGGACAGGGATCCAACTAATGAAAAACTGTTTTTT.

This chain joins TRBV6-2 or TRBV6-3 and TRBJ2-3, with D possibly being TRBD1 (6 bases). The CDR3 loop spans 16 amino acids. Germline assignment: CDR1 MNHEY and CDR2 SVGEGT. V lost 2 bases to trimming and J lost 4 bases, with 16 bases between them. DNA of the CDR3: TGTGCCAGCAGTTACGCCAGGGGCGATCTGGCAGATACGCAGTATTTT. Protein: CASSYARGDLADTQYF.

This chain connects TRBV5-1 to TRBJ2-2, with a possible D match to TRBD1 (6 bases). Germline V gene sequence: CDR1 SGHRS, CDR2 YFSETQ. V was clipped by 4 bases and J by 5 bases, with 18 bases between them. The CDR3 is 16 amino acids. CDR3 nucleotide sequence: TGCGCCAGCAGCCAGGCCGGGACAATCACAACCGGGGAGCTGTTTTTT. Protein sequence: CASSQAGTITTGELFF.

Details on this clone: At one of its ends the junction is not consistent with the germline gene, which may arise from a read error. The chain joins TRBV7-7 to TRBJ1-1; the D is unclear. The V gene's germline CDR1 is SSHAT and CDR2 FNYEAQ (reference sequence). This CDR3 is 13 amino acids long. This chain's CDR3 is CASSREMNTEAFF. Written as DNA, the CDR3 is TGTGCTAGCAGCCGAGAAATGAACACTGAAGCTTTCTTT. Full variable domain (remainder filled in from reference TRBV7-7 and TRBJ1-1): GAGVSQSPRYKVTKRGQDVTLRCDPISSHATLYWYQQALGQGPEFLTYFNYEAQPDKSGLPSDRFSAERPEGSISTLTIQRTEQRDSAMYRCASSREMNTEAFFGQGTRLTVV.

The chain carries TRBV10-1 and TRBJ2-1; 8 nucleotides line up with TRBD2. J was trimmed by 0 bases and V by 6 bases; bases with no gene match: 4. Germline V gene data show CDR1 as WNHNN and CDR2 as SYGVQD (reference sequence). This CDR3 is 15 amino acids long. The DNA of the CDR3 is TGCGCCAGCAGGCGTAGCGGGACCTCCTACAATGAGCAGTTCTTC. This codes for CASRRSGTSYNEQFF.

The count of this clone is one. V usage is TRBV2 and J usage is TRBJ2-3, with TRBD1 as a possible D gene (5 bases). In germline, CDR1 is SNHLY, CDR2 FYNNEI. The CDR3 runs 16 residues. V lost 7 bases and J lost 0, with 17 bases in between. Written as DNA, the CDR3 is TGTGCCAGCAAAGGTCAAAGAAGGGGTAGCACAGATACGCAGTATTTT. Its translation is CASKGQRRGSTDTQYF.

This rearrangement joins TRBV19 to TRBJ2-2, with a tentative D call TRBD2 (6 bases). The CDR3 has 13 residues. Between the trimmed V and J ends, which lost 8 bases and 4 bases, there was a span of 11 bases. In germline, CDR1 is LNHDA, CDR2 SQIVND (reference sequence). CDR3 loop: CASGRRGTGELFF. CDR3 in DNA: TGTGCCAGTGGCCGGAGGGGCACCGGGGAGCTGTTTTTT.

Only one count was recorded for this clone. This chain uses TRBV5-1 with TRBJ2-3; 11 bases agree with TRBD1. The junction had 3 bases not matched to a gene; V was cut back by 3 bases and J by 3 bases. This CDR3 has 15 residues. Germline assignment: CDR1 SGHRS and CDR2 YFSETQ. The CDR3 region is CASSWTGGTTDTQYF. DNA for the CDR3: TGCGCCAGCAGCTGGACAGGGGGCACTACAGATACGCAGTATTTT.

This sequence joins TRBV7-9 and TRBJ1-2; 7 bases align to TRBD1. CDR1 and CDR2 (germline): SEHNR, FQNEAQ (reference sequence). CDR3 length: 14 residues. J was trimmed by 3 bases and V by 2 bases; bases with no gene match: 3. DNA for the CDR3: TGTGCCAGCAGCTTATACAGGGGCGACTATGGCTACACCTTC. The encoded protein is CASSLYRGDYGYTF.

The CDR3 reads CASPYRTDYNEQFF. CDR3 nucleotides: TGTGCCAGTCCTTACAGGACCGATTACAATGAGCAGTTCTTC. The chain joins TRBV19 to TRBJ2-1; TRBD1 might be the D (5 bases). Trimming pared 8 bases from V and 4 bases from J, leaving 15 bases between. CDR3 length: 14 residues. CDR1 is LNHDA, CDR2 SQIVND, per germline (reference sequence). The complete variable domain, with remaining parts taken from reference TRBV19 and TRBJ2-1, reads DGGITQSPKYLFRKEGQNVTLSCEQNLNHDAMYWYRQDPGQGLRLIYYSQIVNDFQKGDIAEGYSVSREKKESFPLTVTSAQKNPTAFYLCASPYRTDYNEQFFGPGTRLTVL.

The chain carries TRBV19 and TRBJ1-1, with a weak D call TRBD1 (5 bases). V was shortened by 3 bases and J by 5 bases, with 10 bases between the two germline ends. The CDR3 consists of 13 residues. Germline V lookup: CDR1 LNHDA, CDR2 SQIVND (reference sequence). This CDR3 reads CASSINRRTEAFF. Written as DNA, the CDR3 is TGTGCCAGTAGTATTAACAGGCGAACTGAAGCTTTCTTT. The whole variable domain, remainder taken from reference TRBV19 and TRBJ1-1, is DGGITQSPKYLFRKEGQNVTLSCEQNLNHDAMYWYRQDPGQGLRLIYYSQIVNDFQKGDIAEGYSVSREKKESFPLTVTSAQKNPTAFYLCASSINRRTEAFFGQGTRLTVV.

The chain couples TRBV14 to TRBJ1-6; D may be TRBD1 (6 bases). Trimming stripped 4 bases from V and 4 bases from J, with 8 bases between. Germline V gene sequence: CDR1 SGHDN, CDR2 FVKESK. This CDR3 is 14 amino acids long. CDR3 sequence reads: CASSPTGYNSPLHF. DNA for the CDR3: TGTGCCAGCAGCCCCACAGGGTATAATTCACCCCTCCACTTT.

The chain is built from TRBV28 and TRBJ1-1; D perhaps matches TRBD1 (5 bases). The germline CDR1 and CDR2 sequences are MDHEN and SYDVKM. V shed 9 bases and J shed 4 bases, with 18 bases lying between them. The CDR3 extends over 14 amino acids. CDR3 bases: TGTGCCAGTAAGTCGGGGGGATGGATCACTGAAGCTTTCTTT. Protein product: CASKSGGWITEAFF.

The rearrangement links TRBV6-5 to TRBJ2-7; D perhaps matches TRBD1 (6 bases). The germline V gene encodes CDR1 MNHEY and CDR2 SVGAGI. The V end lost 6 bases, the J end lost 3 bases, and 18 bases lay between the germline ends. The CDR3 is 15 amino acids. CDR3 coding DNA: TGTGCCAGCAGGGGCTCGGGACACCCCAACTACGAGCAGTACTTC. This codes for CASRGSGHPNYEQYF.

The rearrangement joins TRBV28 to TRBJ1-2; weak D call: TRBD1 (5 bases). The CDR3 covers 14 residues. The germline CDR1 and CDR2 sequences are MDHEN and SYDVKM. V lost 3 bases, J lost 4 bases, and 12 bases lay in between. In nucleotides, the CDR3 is TGTGCCAGCAGTTTCGGGGGAGACCTCTATGGCTACACCTTC. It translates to CASSFGGDLYGYTF.

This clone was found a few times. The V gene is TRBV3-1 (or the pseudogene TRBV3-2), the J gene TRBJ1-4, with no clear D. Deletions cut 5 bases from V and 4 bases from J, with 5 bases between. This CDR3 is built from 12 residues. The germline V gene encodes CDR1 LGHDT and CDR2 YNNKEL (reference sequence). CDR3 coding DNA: TGTGCCAGCAGCTTACTTAATGAAAAACTGTTTTTT. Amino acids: CASSLLNEKLFF.

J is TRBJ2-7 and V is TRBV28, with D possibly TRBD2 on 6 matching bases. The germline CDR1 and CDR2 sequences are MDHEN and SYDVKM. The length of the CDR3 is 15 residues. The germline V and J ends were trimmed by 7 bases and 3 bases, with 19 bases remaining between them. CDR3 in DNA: TGTGCCAGCACCCCCCTGGGGGGATTGATCTACGAGCAGTACTTC. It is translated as CASTPLGGLIYEQYF.

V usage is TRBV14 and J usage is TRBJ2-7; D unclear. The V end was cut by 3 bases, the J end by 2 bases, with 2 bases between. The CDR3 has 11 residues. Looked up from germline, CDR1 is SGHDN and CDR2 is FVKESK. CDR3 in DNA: TGTGCCAGCAGCCACACCTACGAGCAGTACTTC. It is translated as CASSHTYEQYF.

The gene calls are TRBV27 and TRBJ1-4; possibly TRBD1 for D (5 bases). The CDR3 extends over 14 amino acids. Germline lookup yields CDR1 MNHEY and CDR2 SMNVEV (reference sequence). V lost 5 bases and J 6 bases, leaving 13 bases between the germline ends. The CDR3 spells CASSMGRGDEKLFF. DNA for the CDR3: TGTGCCAGCAGTATGGGGAGGGGAGATGAAAAACTGTTTTTT.

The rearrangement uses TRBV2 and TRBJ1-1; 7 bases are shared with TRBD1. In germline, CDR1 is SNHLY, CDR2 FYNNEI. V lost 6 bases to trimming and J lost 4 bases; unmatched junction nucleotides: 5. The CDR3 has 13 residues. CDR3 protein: CASSRDRVTEAFF. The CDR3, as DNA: TGTGCCAGCAGCAGAGACAGGGTCACTGAAGCTTTCTTT.